The T cell receptor (beta chain) described here comes from a study of OX40 agonist ivuxolimab in advanced cancers. Overall study: Ivuxolimab was delivered to patients intravenously every 2 weeks at doses spanning 0.01 to 10 mg/kg.

Blood draws occurred at baseline, cycle 4 day 1, and cycle 7 day 1. Some clones are missing from TCRdb's copy, which holds only in-frame ones; the method was immunoSEQ multiplex PCR. The table has tens of thousands of clones, over 70% seen once. The source of this sequence is an adult with an advanced solid tumor such as melanoma, head and neck, liver or kidney cancer. The sequencing used CD4+ or CD8+ T cells sorted from blood, collected in a trial of the OX40 agonist ivuxolimab.

The CDR3 loop is CAGRMRSRPYEQYV. The CDR3 DNA is TGTGCCGGAAGAATGAGATCGCGCCCCTACGAGCAGTACGTC. The chain links TRBV21-1 to TRBJ2-7. TRBV21-1 constitutes a pseudogene. The CDR3 is 14 residues long.